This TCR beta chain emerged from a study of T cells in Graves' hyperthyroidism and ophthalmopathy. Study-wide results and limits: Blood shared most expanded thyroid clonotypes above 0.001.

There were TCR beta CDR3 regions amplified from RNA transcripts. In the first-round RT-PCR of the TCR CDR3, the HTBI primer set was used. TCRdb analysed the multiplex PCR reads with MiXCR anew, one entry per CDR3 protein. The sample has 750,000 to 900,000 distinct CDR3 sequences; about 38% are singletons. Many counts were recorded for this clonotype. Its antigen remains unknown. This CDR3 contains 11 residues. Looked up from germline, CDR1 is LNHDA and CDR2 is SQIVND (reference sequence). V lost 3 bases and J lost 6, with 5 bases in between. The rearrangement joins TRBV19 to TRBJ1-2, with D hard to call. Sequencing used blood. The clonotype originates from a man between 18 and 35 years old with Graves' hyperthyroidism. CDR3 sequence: CASSMGDGYTF. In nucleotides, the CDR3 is TGTGCCAGTAGTATGGGAGATGGCTACACCTTC.